This paragraph covers one T cell receptor (beta chain) sequence. This record comes from a study of early T cells in non-severe SARS-CoV-2 infection. The germline gives CDR1 LNHDA, CDR2 SQIVND (reference sequence). This CDR3 comprises 17 residues. V gave up 5 bases and J gave up 6 bases, with 22 bases separating them. From the 5' RACE reads, TCRdb called clonotypes with MiXCR, one entry per CDR3 protein. Among 45,000 to 75,000 distinct CDR3 sequences listed, 10% to 15% were seen once. V is TRBV19 and J is TRBJ2-2, with TRBD1 as a possible D gene (6 bases). This clonotype originated in an adult who was a healthcare worker with PCR-confirmed SARS-CoV-2 infection or an uninfected control (not recorded which). The sequenced material came from whole blood. In DNA, the CDR3 is TGTGCCAGTAGTCCTATCTGGGGGCAAATTAGTGCCGGGGAGCTGTTTTTT. It encodes CASSPIWGQISAGELFF. Based on the CDR3 plus reference TRBV19 and TRBJ2-2, the full variable domain is DGGITQSPKYLFRKEGQNVTLSCEQNLNHDAMYWYRQDPGQGLRLIYYSQIVNDFQKGDIAEGYSVSREKKESFPLTVTSAQKNPTAFYLCASSPIWGQISAGELFFGEGSRLTVL.